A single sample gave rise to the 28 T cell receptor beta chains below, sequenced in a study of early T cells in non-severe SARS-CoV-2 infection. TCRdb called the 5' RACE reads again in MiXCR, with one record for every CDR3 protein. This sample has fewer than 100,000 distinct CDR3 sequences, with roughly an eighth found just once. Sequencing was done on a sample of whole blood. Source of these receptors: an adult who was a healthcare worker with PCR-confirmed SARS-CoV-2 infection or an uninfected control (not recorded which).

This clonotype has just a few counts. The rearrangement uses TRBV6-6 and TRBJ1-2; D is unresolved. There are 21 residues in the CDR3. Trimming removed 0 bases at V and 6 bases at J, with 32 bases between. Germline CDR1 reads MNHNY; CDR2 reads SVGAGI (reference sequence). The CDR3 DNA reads TGTGCCAGCAGTTACTCAAGGAGTTTTTCAAGTAGTCAGGCGAGTTCACATGGCTACACCTTC. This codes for CASSYSRSFSSSQASSHGYTF.

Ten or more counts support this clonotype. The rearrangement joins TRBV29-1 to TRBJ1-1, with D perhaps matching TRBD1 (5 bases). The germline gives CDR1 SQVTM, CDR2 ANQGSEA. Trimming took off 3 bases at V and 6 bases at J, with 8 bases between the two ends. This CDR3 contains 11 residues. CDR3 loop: CSVDRGPEAFF. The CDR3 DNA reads TGCAGCGTTGATAGGGGACCTGAAGCTTTCTTT.

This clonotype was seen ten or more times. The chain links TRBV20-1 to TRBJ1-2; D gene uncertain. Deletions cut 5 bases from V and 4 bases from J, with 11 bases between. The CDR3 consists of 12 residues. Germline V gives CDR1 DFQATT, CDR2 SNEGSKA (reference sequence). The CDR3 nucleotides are TGCAGTGCTCCGCGGTCTCTCTATGGCTACACCTTC. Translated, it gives CSAPRSLYGYTF.

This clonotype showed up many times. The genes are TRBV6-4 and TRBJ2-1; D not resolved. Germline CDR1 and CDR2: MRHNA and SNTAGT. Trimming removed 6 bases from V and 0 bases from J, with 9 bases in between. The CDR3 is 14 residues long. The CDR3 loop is CASSASFSYNEQFF. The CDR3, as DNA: TGTGCCAGCAGCGCCAGCTTCTCCTACAATGAGCAGTTCTTC.

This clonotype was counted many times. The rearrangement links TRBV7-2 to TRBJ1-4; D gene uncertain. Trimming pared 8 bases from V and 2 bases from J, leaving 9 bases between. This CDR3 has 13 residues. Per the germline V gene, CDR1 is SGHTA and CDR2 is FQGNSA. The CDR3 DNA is TGTGCCAGCGGAAGGCCCACTAATGAAAAACTGTTTTTT. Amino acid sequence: CASGRPTNEKLFF.

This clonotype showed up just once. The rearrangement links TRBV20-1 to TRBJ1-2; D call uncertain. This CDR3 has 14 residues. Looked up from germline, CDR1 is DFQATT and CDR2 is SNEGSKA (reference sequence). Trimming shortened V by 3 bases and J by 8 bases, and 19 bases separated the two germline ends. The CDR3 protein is CSASVPSPEIGYTF. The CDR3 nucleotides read TGCAGTGCTAGCGTCCCCTCTCCGGAGATCGGCTACACCTTC.

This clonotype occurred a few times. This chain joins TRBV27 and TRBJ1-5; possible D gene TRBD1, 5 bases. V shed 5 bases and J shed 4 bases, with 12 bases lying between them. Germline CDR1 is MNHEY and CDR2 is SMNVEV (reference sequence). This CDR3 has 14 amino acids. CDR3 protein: CASSLYGGNQPQHF. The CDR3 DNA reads TGTGCCAGCAGTCTCTACGGGGGAAATCAGCCCCAGCATTTT.

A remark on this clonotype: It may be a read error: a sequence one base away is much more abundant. The CDR3 sequence is CASSEAVRSTGEPFF. In DNA, the CDR3 is TGTGCCAGCAGTGAAGCAGTCCGGAGCACCGGGGAGCCGTTTTTT. The chain couples TRBV2 to TRBJ2-2; possibly TRBD2 for D (5 bases). Germline V gene lookup returns CDR1 SNHLY and CDR2 FYNNEI. CDR3 length: 15 amino acids.

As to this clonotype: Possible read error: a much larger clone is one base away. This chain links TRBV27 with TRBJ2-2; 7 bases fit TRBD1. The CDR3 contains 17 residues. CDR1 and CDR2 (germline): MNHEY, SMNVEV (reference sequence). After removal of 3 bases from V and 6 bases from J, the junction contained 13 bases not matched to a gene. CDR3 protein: CASSLLSGGTGPGELFF. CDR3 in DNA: TGTGCCAGCAGTTTGTTATCAGGGGGAACGGGCCCCGGGGAGCTGTTTTTT.

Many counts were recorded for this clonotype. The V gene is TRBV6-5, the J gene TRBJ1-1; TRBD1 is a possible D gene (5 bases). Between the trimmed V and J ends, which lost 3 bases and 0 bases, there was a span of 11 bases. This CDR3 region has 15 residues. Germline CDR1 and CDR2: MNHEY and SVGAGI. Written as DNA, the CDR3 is TGTGCCAGCAGTTATGGTCGGGGGATGAACACTGAAGCTTTCTTT. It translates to CASSYGRGMNTEAFF.

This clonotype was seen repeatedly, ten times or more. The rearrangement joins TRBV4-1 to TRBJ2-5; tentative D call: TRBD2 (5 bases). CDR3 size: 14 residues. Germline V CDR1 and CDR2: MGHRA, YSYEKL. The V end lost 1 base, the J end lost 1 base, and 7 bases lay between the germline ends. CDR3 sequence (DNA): TGCGCCAGCAGCCAAGCCACTAGCCAAGAGACCCAGTACTTC. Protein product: CASSQATSQETQYF.

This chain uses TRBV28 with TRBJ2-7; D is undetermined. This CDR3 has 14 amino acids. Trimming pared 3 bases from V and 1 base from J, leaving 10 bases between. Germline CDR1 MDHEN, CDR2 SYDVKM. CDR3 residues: CASSFLGRSYEQYF. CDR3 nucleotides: TGTGCCAGCAGTTTTCTGGGCAGATCCTACGAGCAGTACTTC.

CDR3 sequence reads: CASSTLGDTGELFF. CDR3 nucleotide sequence: TGTGCCAGCAGCACCCTCGGGGACACCGGGGAGCTGTTTTTT. V usage is TRBV7-3 and J usage is TRBJ2-2, with D possibly matching TRBD2 (5 bases). V lost 5 bases to trimming and J lost 3 bases, with 10 bases between them. The CDR3 spans 14 residues. Germline values: CDR1 SGHTA, CDR2 FQGTGA.

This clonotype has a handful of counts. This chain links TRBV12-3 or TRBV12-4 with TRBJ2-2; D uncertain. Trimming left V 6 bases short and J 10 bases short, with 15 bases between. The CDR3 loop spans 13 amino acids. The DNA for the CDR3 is TGTGCCAGCAGCGCCCGCCTGGGGAAGGAGCTGTTTTTT. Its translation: CASSARLGKELFF.

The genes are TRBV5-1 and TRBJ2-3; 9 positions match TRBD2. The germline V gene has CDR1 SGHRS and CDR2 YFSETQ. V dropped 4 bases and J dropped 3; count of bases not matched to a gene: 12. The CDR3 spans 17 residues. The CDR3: CASSPKVAGAVTDTQYF. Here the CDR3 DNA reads TGCGCCAGCAGCCCGAAAGTAGCGGGGGCGGTGACAGATACGCAGTATTTT.

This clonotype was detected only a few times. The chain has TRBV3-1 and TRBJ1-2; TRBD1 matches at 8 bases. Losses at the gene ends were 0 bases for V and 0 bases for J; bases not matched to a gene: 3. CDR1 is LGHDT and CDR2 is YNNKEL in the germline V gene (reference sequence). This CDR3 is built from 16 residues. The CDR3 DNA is TGTGCCAGCAGCCAAGAAACAGGGGGACCTAACTATGGCTACACCTTC. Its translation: CASSQETGGPNYGYTF.

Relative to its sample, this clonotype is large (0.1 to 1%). CDR3 sequence: CASSDAGTNTEQYF. CDR3 nucleotides: TGTGCCAGCAGCGATGCCGGGACTAACACGGAGCAGTACTTC. The chain links TRBV11-2 to TRBJ2-7; 7 bases fit TRBD2. V lost 5 bases to trimming and J lost 7 bases; unmatched junction nucleotides: 11. Per germline, CDR1 SGHAT and CDR2 FQNNGV. The CDR3 contains 14 residues.

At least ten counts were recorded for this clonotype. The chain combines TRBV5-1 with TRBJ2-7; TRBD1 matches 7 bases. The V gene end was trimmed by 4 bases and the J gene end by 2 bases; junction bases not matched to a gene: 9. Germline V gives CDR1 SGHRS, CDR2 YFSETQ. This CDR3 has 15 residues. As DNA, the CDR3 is TGCGCCAGCAGCCTAGAAGGGGGCGCCGCCTACGAGCAGTACTTC. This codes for CASSLEGGAAYEQYF.

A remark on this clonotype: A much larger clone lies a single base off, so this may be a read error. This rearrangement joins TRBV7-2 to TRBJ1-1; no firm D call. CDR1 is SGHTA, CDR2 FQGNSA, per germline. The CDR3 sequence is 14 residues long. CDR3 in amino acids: CAGSLVRANTEAFF. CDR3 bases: TGTGCCGGCAGCTTAGTTAGGGCTAACACTGAAGCTTTCTTT.

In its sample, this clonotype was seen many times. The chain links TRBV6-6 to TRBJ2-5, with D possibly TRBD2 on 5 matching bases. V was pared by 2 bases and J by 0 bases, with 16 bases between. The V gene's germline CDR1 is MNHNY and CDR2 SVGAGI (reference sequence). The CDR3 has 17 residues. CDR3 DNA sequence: TGTGCCAGCAGTTACCCCTTCGGGGATCGGGACCAAGAGACCCAGTACTTC. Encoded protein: CASSYPFGDRDQETQYF.

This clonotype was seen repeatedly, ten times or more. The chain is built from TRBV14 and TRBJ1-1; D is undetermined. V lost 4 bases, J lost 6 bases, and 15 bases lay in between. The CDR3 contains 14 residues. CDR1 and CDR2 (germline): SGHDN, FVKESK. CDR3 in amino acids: CASSRGVWGAEAFF. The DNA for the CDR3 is TGTGCCAGCAGCCGAGGAGTCTGGGGAGCTGAAGCTTTCTTT.

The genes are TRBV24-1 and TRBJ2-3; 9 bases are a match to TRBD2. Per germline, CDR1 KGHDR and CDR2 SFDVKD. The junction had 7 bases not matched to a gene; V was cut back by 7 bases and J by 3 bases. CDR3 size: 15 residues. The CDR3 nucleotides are TGTGCCACCAGCCGGGGACTAGCTGTGACAGATACGCAGTATTTT. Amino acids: CATSRGLAVTDTQYF.

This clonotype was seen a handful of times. CDR3 nucleotide sequence: TGCGCCAGCAGCTTGGGGGCCGAGGGGCAGCCCCAGCATTTT. This codes for CASSLGAEGQPQHF. This chain joins TRBV5-1 and TRBJ1-5, with a possible D match to TRBD1 (5 bases). The V gene's germline CDR1 is SGHRS and CDR2 YFSETQ. V dropped 0 bases and J dropped 7 bases, with 11 bases sitting between them. The CDR3 has 14 amino acids.

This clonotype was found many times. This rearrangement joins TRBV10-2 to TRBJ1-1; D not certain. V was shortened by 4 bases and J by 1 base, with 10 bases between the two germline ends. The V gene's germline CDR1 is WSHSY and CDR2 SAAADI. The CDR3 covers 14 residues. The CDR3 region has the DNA TGCGCCAGCAGTGCGGTTCATCAGAACACTGAAGCTTTCTTT. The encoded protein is CASSAVHQNTEAFF.

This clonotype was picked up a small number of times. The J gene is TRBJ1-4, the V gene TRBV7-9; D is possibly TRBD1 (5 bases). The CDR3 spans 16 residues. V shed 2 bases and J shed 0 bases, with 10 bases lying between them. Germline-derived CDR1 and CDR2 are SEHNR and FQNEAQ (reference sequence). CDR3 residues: CASSLSRVATNEKLFF. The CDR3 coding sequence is TGTGCCAGCAGCTTAAGCAGGGTGGCAACTAATGAAAAACTGTTTTTT. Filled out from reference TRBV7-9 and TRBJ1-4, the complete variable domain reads DTGVSQNPRHKITKRGQNVTFRCDPISEHNRLYWYRQTLGQGPEFLTYFQNEAQLEKSRLLSDRFSAERPKGSFSTLEIQRTEQGDSAMYLCASSLSRVATNEKLFFGSGTQLSVL.

CDR3 coding DNA: TGCAGTGCTCTAGCGGGGGGCACGCAATTCGGCATTCAGTACTTC. It is translated as CSALAGGTQFGIQYF. The chain carries TRBV20-1 and TRBJ2-4, with 11 bases fitting TRBD2. The junction had 12 bases not matched to a gene; V was cut back by 5 bases and J by 9 bases. The CDR3 contains 15 residues. Germline V lookup: CDR1 DFQATT, CDR2 SNEGSKA (reference sequence).

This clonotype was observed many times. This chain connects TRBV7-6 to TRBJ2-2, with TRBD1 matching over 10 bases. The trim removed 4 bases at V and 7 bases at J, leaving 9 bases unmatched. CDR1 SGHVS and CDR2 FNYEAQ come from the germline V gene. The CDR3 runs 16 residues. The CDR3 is CASSSIARTGGGELFF. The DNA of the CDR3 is TGTGCCAGCAGCTCCATAGCCCGGACAGGGGGCGGGGAGCTGTTTTTT.

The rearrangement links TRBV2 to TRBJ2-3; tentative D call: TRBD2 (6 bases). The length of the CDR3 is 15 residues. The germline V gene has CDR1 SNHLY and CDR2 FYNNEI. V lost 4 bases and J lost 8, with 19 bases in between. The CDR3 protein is CASSVQGDPRGTQYF. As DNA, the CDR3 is TGTGCCAGCAGTGTGCAAGGCGACCCGCGGGGTACGCAGTATTTT.